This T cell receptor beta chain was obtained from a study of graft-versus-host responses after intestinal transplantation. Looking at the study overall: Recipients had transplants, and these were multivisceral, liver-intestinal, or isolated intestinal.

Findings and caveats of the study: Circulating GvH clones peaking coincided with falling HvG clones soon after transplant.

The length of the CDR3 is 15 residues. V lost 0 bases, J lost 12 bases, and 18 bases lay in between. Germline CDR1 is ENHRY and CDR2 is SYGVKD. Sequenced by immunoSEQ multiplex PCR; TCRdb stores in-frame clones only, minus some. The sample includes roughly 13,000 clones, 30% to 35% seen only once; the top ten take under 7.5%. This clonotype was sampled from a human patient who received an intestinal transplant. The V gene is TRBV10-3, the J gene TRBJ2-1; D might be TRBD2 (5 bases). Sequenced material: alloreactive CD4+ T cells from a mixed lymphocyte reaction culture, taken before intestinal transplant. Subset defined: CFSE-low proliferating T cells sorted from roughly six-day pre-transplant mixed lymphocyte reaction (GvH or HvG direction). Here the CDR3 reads CAISESSGPVMVQFF. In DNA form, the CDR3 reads TGTGCCATCAGTGAGTCGAGCGGCCCTGTGATGGTGCAGTTCTTC.